What follows are 8 T cell receptor beta chains derived from one specimen sequenced in a study of graft-versus-host responses after intestinal transplantation. The table came from immunoSEQ multiplex PCR; TCRdb's copy has only in-frame clones and leaves some out. The data show 15,000 to 20,000 clones, around three quarters seen once. Processing released intraepithelial and lamina propria lymphocytes from the graft tissue. Sequences were derived from ileum tissue, sampled 104 days after intestinal transplant. Receptors originate from a human patient who received an intestinal transplant, so some T cells may come from the graft donor.

J is TRBJ1-3 and V is TRBV9, with a possible D match to TRBD1 (6 bases). Deletions cut 0 bases from V and 0 bases from J, with 13 bases between. The CDR3 is made up of 17 amino acids. Per germline, CDR1 SGDLS and CDR2 YYNGEE. The CDR3 nucleotides are TGTGCCAGCAGCGTAGATGGGGGCGAATCCTCTGGAAACACCATATATTTT. It yields the protein CASSVDGGESSGNTIYF.

This sequence joins TRBV6-4 and TRBJ2-7, with D possibly matching TRBD1 (6 bases). Per germline, CDR1 MRHNA and CDR2 SNTAGT. The CDR3 runs 14 residues. Trimming cost V 2 bases and J 0 bases, with 8 bases left between them. The chain's CDR3 is CASSDTGLSYEQYF. As DNA, the CDR3 is TGTGCCAGCAGTGACACAGGGCTCTCCTACGAGCAGTACTTC.

V is TRBV28 and J is TRBJ2-6; 10 bases are shared with TRBD1. Germline V gene lookup returns CDR1 MDHEN and CDR2 SYDVKM. V gave up 2 bases and J gave up 1 base; unmatched junction bases: 2. CDR3 length equals 17 residues. The CDR3: CASSLGTGESGANVLTF. DNA for the CDR3: TGTGCCAGCAGTTTAGGGACAGGGGAATCTGGGGCCAACGTCCTGACTTTC.

This clone was seen more than once but under ten times. This chain joins TRBV5-1 and TRBJ2-6; the match to TRBD1 covers 7 bases. The CDR3 totals 15 residues. The germline V gene encodes CDR1 SGHRS and CDR2 YFSETQ. V lost 4 bases and J lost 8; bases outside the gene matches: 9. CDR3 sequence (DNA): TGCGCCAGCAGCGCCCGACAGGGTGTCACCAACGTCCTGACTTTC. It is translated as CASSARQGVTNVLTF.

The chain has TRBV19 and TRBJ1-2; D gene unclear. CDR3 length equals 16 residues. The V end was cut by 1 base, the J end by 3 bases, with 15 bases between. Germline-derived CDR1 and CDR2 are LNHDA and SQIVND (reference sequence). The CDR3 protein is CASSIGPTGSYYGYTF. The CDR3 DNA follows: TGTGCCAGTAGTATAGGCCCGACCGGGTCCTACTATGGCTACACCTTC.

V is TRBV19 and J is TRBJ2-7; D possibly uses TRBD1 or TRBD2 (6 bases each). Trimming left V 8 bases short and J 3 bases short, with 17 bases between. The length of the CDR3 is 14 residues. Looked up from germline, CDR1 is LNHDA and CDR2 is SQIVND (reference sequence). The CDR3 nucleotides are TGTGCCAGTCGCCGGGGGCATCATTACTACGAGCAGTACTTC. Its protein is CASRRGHHYYEQYF.

The chain couples TRBV28 to TRBJ1-5; maybe TRBD1 (5 bases). Trimming pared 6 bases from V and 4 bases from J, leaving 19 bases between. The CDR3 loop spans 16 amino acids. Germline lookup yields CDR1 MDHEN and CDR2 SYDVKM. The CDR3 protein is CASSSLRGGYNQPQHF. CDR3 nucleotides: TGTGCCAGCAGCTCCCTTCGGGGCGGTTATAATCAGCCCCAGCATTTT.

The V call is TRBV28, the J call TRBJ2-3; no definite D call. This CDR3 has 16 amino acids. The germline V and J ends were trimmed by 4 bases and 3 bases, with 17 bases remaining between them. Per germline, CDR1 MDHEN and CDR2 SYDVKM. For the CDR3, the DNA is TGTGCCAGCAGTTCCGGACGGTCCGTAGGGACAGATACGCAGTATTTT. It translates to CASSSGRSVGTDTQYF.